This TCR beta chain appears in the sequencing data of a study of blood T cell repertoires in COVID-19. Profiling relied on immunoSEQ multiplex PCR, and the TCRdb table lists in-frame clones only, not all of them. The table shows hundreds of thousands of clones, with about 86% occurring only once. The CDR3 is 15 amino acids. With 6 bases removed from V and 7 bases from J, the gap between germline ends came to 21 bases. The germline CDR1 and CDR2 sequences are LGHNT and FRNRAP. Clinical history reported by participants formed the basis on which cohorts were assigned. The sequence came from a woman aged 50 to 60 who had recovered from COVID-19. The sample comprised PBMCs or T cells enriched from blood (not recorded which). The rearrangement links TRBV12-5 to TRBJ1-2; no clear D gene. The CDR3 region has the DNA TGTGCTAGTGGGCCCGGATCGGGGTGGGCCGCTGGCTACACCTTC. Amino acid sequence: CASGPGSGWAAGYTF.